This TCR beta chain was recovered during a study of CD8+CD57+ T cells in acquired aplastic anemia. Overall study context: The DNA of sorted CD4+ and CD8+ cells averaged around 3.2 ug. Roughly 11 million reads, on average, were obtained for CD4+ cells from healthy donors.

Whole-study results and caveats: Patient and control CD8+ Simpson's diversity was not significantly different. Shared by patients and controls, twenty-nine CD8+ CDR3s were abundant in patients.

Comment on this clonotype: Its target is unknown.

The template used for profiling TCR beta VDJ and CDR3 was genomic DNA. MiXCR, applied by TCRdb to the reads, yields one record per CDR3 protein. The sample includes some 130,000 distinct CDR3 sequences, about 46% seen only once; the top ten take roughly 2.7%. The sequenced material came from sorted CD4+, CD8+, or CD8+CD57+ T cells (not recorded which) from PBMCs. The source is a human donor in good health, serving as a control.

CDR3 DNA: TGTGCCAGCACCCTTTTACCCCATACCTACGAGCAGTACTTC. Amino acids: CASTLLPHTYEQYF. The V call is TRBV11-3, the J call TRBJ2-7; D unclear. Trimming pared 7 bases from V and 2 bases from J, leaving 15 bases between. The germline V gene encodes CDR1 SGHNT and CDR2 YENEEA. The CDR3 runs 14 residues.